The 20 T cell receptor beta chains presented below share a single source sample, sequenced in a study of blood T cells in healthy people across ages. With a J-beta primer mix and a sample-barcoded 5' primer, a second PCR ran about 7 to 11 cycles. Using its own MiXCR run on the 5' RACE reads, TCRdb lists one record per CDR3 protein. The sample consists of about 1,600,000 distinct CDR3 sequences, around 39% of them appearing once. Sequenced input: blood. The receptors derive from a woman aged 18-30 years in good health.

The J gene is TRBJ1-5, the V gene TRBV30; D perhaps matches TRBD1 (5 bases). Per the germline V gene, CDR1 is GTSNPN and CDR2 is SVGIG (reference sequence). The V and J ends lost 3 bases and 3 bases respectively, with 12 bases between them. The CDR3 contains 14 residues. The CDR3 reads CAWRGPGFNQPQHF. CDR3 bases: TGTGCCTGGAGGGGGCCGGGATTCAATCAGCCCCAGCATTTT.

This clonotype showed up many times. The CDR3 loop reads CAISEGAESVWETQYF. In DNA, the CDR3 is TGTGCCATCAGTGAAGGGGCGGAGTCCGTGTGGGAGACCCAGTACTTC. The genes are TRBV10-3 and TRBJ2-5; D perhaps matches TRBD1 (5 bases). With 3 bases removed from V and 5 bases from J, the gap between germline ends came to 19 bases. CDR1 and CDR2 (germline): ENHRY, SYGVKD. The CDR3 extends over 16 amino acids.

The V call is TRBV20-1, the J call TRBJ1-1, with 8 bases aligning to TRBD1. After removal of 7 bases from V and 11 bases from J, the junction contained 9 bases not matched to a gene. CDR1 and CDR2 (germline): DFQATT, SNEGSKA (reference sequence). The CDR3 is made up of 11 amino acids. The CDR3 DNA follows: TGCAGTGTAACAGGGGGAGTTAGGGCTTTCTTT. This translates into CSVTGGVRAFF.

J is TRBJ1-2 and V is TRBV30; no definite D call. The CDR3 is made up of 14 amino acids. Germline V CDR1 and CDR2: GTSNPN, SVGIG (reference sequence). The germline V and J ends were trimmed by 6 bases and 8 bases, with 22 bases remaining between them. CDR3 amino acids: CACTAQALGVGYTF. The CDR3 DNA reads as TGTGCCTGTACCGCACAAGCCCTCGGCGTAGGCTACACCTTC.

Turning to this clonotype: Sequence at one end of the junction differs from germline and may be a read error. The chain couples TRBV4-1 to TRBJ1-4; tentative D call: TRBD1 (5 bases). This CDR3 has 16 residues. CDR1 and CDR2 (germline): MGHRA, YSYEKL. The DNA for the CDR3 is TGCGCCAGCAGCCAAGATTTGACAGCAGCTAATGGAAAACTGTTTTTT. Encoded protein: CASSQDLTAANGKLFF.

The CDR3 protein is CASSWTGDSQPQHF. The CDR3 DNA follows: TGTGCCAGCAGTTGGACAGGGGATAGTCAGCCCCAGCATTTT. The genes are TRBV28 and TRBJ1-5; TRBD1 matches 9 bases. V shed 4 bases and J 6 bases; nucleotides not matched to a gene: 4. CDR1 and CDR2 (germline): MDHEN, SYDVKM. CDR3 size: 14 residues. The full variable domain, its missing parts supplied by reference TRBV28 and TRBJ1-5, is DVKVTQSSRYLVKRTGEKVFLECVQDMDHENMFWYRQDPGLGLRLIYFSYDVKMKEKGDIPEGYSVSREKKERFSLILESASTNQTSMYLCASSWTGDSQPQHFGDGTRLSIL.

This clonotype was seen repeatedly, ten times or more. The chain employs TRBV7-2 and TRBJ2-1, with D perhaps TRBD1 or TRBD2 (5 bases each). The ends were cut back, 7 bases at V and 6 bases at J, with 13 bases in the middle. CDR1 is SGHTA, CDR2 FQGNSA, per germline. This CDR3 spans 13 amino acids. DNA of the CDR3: TGTGCCAGCACCCAACCGGGGACCAATGAGCAGTTCTTC. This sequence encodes CASTQPGTNEQFF.

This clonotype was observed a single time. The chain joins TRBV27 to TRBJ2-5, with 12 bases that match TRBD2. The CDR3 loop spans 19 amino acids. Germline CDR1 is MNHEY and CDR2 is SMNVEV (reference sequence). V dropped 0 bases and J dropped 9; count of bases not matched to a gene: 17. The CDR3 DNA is TGTGCCAGCAGTTTATCACTAGCGGGAGGTCTACCAAGTAGGGAGGCCCAGTACTTC. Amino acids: CASSLSLAGGLPSREAQYF.

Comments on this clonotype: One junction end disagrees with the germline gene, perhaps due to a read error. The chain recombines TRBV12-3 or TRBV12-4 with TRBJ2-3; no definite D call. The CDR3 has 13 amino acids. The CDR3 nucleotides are TGTGCCGGAGCCGCCGGGCGCGTAGATGCGCAGTATTTT. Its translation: CAGAAGRVDAQYF.

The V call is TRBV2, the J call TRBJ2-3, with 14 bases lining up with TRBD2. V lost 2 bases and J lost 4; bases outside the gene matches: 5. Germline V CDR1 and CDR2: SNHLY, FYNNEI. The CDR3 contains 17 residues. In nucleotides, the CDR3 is TGTGCCAGCAGTGAACTCCGACTAGCGGGGGGGGCAGATACGCAGTATTTT. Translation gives CASSELRLAGGADTQYF.

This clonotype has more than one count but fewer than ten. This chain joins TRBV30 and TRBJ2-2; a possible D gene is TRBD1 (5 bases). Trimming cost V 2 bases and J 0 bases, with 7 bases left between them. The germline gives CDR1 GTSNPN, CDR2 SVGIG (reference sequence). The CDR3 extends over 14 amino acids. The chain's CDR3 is CAWSTGANTGELFF. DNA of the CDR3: TGTGCCTGGAGTACAGGAGCGAACACCGGGGAGCTGTTTTTT.

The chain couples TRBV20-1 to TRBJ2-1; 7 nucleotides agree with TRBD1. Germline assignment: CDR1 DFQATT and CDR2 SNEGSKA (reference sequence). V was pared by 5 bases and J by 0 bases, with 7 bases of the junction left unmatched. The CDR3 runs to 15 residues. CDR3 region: CSAPPTGSSYNEQFF. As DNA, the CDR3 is TGCAGTGCTCCACCGACAGGGAGCTCCTACAATGAGCAGTTCTTC.

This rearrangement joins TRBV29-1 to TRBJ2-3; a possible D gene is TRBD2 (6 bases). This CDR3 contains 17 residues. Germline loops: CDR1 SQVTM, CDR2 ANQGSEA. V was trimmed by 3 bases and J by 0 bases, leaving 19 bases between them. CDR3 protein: CSVDSSARGSSTDTQYF. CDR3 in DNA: TGCAGCGTTGATTCTAGCGCGAGAGGATCTAGCACAGATACGCAGTATTTT.

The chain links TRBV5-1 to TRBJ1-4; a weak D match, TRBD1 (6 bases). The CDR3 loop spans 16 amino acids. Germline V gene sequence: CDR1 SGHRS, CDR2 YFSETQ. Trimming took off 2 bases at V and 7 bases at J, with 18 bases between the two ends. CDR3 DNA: TGCGCCAGCAGCTTAGGGGGGACTTCGGCGGGTGAAAAACTGTTTTTT. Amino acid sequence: CASSLGGTSAGEKLFF. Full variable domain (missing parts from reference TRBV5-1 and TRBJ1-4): KAGVTQTPRYLIKTRGQQVTLSCSPISGHRSVSWYQQTPGQGLQFLFEYFSETQRNKGNFPGRFSGRQFSNSRSEMNVSTLELGDSALYLCASSLGGTSAGEKLFFGSGTQLSVL.

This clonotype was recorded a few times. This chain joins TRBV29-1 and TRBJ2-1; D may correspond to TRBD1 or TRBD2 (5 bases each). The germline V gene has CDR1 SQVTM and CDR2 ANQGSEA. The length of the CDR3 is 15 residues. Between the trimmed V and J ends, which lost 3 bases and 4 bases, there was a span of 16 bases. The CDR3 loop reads CSVDRSLRGYNEQFF. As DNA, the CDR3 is TGCAGCGTTGATAGGAGCCTGAGGGGTTACAATGAGCAGTTCTTC.

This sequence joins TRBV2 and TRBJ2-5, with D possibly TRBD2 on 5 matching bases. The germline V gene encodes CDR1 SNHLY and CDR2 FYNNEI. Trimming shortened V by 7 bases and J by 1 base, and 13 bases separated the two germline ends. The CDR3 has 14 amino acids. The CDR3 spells CASTYDGVQETQYF. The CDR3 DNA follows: TGTGCCAGCACTTATGACGGGGTCCAAGAGACCCAGTACTTC.

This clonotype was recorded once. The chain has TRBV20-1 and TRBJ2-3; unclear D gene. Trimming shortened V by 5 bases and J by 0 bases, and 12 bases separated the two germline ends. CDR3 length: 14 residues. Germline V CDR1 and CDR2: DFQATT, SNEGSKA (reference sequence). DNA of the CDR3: TGCAGTGCTCGACCCGTGAAAAGCACAGATACGCAGTATTTT. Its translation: CSARPVKSTDTQYF.

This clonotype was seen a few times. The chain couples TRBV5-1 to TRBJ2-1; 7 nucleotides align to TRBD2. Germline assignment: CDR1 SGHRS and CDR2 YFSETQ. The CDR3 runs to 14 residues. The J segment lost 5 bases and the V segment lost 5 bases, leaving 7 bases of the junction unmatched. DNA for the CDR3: TGCGCCAGCAGTTTAAGCGGGGTGAACAATGAGCAGTTCTTC. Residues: CASSLSGVNNEQFF.

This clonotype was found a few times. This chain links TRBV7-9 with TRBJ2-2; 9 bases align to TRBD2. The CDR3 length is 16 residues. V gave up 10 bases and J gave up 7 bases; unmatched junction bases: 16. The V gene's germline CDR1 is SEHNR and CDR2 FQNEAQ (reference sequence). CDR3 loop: CAIPLRLAEIVGELFF. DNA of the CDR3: TGTGCCATCCCGCTCCGACTAGCGGAAATTGTCGGGGAGCTGTTTTTT.

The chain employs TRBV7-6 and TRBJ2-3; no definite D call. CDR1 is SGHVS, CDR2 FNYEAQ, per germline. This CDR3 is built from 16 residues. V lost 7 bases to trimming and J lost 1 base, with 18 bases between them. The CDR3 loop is CASTLGSGGGTDTQYF. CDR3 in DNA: TGTGCCAGCACCCTAGGTTCGGGTGGAGGCACAGATACGCAGTATTTT.